The 24 T cell receptor beta chains in this list originate from one sample, sequenced in a study of Ad26.COV2.S vaccination and SARS-CoV-2 variants. Clones were sequenced by immunoSEQ multiplex PCR, and TCRdb holds only the in-frame ones, with some missing. The sample holds 350,000 to 400,000 clones, around nine tenths seen once. Treatment described: around 19 received Ad26.COV2.S at low or high dose, single or two shots; five or six received placebo; per-sample allocation not given. At day 63 after the first vaccine or placebo injection, samples were drawn. Sequenced here: peripheral blood, sampled in a trial of Ad26.COV2.S vaccine versus placebo. The receptor source for this set is a person between 18 and 59 years old who received the Ad26.COV2.S COVID-19 vaccine or a placebo.

The chain uses TRBV2 and TRBJ1-1; 7 bases are a match to TRBD1. The germline V gene encodes CDR1 SNHLY and CDR2 FYNNEI. With 4 bases clipped from V and 5 bases from J, the junction kept 7 bases outside the gene matches. The CDR3 has 14 residues. In DNA, the CDR3 is TGTGCCAGCAGTGTGAGACAGGGCAAGACTGAAGCTTTCTTT. It codes for CASSVRQGKTEAFF.

The gene calls are TRBV11-2 and TRBJ1-2; 9 positions agree with TRBD1. CDR1 is SGHAT, CDR2 FQNNGV, per germline. The CDR3 has 14 amino acids. V shed 2 bases and J 3 bases; nucleotides not matched to a gene: 1. The CDR3 protein is CASSLRTGDYGYTF. The CDR3 DNA sequence: TGTGCCAGCAGCTTACGGACAGGGGACTATGGCTACACCTTC.

The J gene is TRBJ1-2, the V gene TRBV5-6; D is undetermined. V lost 7 bases to trimming and J lost 8 bases, with 18 bases between them. The germline CDR1 and CDR2 sequences are SGHDT and YYEEEE. This CDR3 region has 13 residues. The CDR3 bases are TGTGCCAGCTGTATCCCTAGGACGGCGGGCTACACCTTC. It codes for CASCIPRTAGYTF. Drawing the rest from reference TRBV5-6 and TRBJ1-2, the complete variable domain is DAGVTQSPTHLIKTRGQQVTLRCSPKSGHDTVSWYQQALGQGPQFIFQYYEEEERQRGNFPDRFSGHQFPNYSSELNVNALLLGDSALYLCASCIPRTAGYTFGSGTRLTVV.

V and J are TRBV7-6 and TRBJ2-6; D gene uncertain. V was pared by 8 bases and J by 0 bases, with 14 bases between. Germline V lookup: CDR1 SGHVS, CDR2 FNYEAQ. The length of the CDR3 is 16 residues. The CDR3 loop reads CASRPAPSSGANVLTF. CDR3 nucleotides: TGTGCCAGCCGTCCCGCCCCAAGCTCTGGGGCCAACGTCCTGACTTTC.

V gene TRBV6-1 combines with J gene TRBJ1-1, with unresolved D. Trimming stripped 3 bases from V and 4 bases from J, with 9 bases between. Germline V gives CDR1 MNHNS, CDR2 SASEGT. The CDR3 totals 13 residues. This CDR3 is CASSDFRFTEAFF. Here the CDR3 DNA reads TGTGCCAGCAGTGATTTCAGGTTCACTGAAGCTTTCTTT.

The chain employs TRBV19 and TRBJ1-1; 7 nucleotides agree with TRBD1. With V trimmed by 1 base and J by 5 bases, 4 bases remained unmatched. The germline V gene encodes CDR1 LNHDA and CDR2 SQIVND (reference sequence). This CDR3 is 14 amino acids long. CDR3 nucleotide sequence: TGTGCCAGTAGTATAGCAGGGGGAAGTACTGAAGCTTTCTTT. Its translation is CASSIAGGSTEAFF.

The chain employs TRBV6-5 and TRBJ2-3; TRBD2 agrees at 9 bases. The germline gives CDR1 MNHEY, CDR2 SVGAGI. The CDR3 extends over 16 amino acids. J gave up 5 bases and V 1 base, and 7 bases lay outside the gene matches. CDR3 sequence reads: CASSYFAGGPIDTQYF. CDR3 in DNA: TGTGCCAGCAGTTACTTCGCGGGGGGGCCCATAGATACGCAGTATTTT.

This clone was observed at least ten times. This chain connects TRBV27 to TRBJ1-3; maybe TRBD1 (6 bases). The V gene lost 5 bases and the J gene lost 0 bases, with 14 bases spanning the gap. This CDR3 is 16 amino acids long. Germline CDR1 is MNHEY and CDR2 is SMNVEV (reference sequence). The CDR3 DNA sequence: TGTGCCAGCAGTCCACAGGGTTCCCTCTCTGGAAACACCATATATTTT. Amino acids: CASSPQGSLSGNTIYF.

The V gene is TRBV18, the J gene TRBJ2-3, with D possibly being TRBD2 (5 bases). V was trimmed by 1 base and J by 6 bases, leaving 8 bases between them. Per the germline V gene, CDR1 is KGHSH and CDR2 is LQKENI. The CDR3 runs to 13 residues. CDR3 in DNA: TGTGCCAGCTCACCACTCGAGGGCGATACGCAGTATTTT. Its translation is CASSPLEGDTQYF.

The genes are TRBV3-1 (or the pseudogene TRBV3-2) and TRBJ2-2; 8 bases match TRBD1. Looked up from germline, CDR1 is LGHDT and CDR2 is YNNKEL (reference sequence). CDR3 length: 12 residues. The trim removed 5 bases at V and 8 bases at J, leaving 1 base unmatched. CDR3: CASSWDRGELFF. For the CDR3, the DNA is TGTGCCAGCAGCTGGGACAGGGGGGAGCTGTTTTTT.

The V and J genes are TRBV27 and TRBJ2-1; 7 nucleotides match TRBD2. Trimming at V came to 5 bases and at J to 6 bases, leaving 4 bases not matched to a gene. The CDR3 is 13 residues long. Germline values: CDR1 MNHEY, CDR2 SMNVEV (reference sequence). CDR3 in DNA: TGTGCCAGCAGTAAAGGGACTATCAATGAGCAGTTCTTC. Translation: CASSKGTINEQFF.

The V call is TRBV2, the J call TRBJ2-1, with D unresolved. Trimming pared 4 bases from V and 7 bases from J, leaving 5 bases between. The CDR3 has 11 amino acids. Germline CDR1 is SNHLY and CDR2 is FYNNEI. CDR3 nucleotides: TGTGCCAGCAGTGTAGAAAATGAGCAGTTCTTC. Translation gives CASSVENEQFF.

This chain uses TRBV3-1 (or the pseudogene TRBV3-2) with TRBJ1-2; 7 bases are a match to TRBD1. With V trimmed by 5 bases and J by 5 bases, 8 bases remained unmatched. Germline CDR1 LGHDT, CDR2 YNNKEL (reference sequence). The CDR3 has 14 residues. The CDR3 spells CASSYRGLGYGYTF. For the CDR3, the DNA is TGTGCCAGCAGCTACAGGGGCCTGGGTTATGGCTACACCTTC.

The chain combines TRBV5-1 with TRBJ2-3; D is undetermined. This CDR3 comprises 12 residues. The V gene lost 4 bases and the J gene lost 5 bases, with 8 bases spanning the gap. CDR1 and CDR2 from the germline V gene are SGHRS and YFSETQ. The CDR3 coding sequence is TGCGCCAGCAGCGCGTCGGTAGATACGCAGTATTTT. Its protein product is CASSASVDTQYF.

This clone showed up just once. The chain is built from TRBV4-3 and TRBJ2-1; 9 bases align to TRBD1. The CDR3 totals 16 residues. Germline V gene sequence: CDR1 LGHNA, CDR2 YSLEER. With 3 bases clipped from V and 2 bases from J, the junction kept 5 bases outside the gene matches. The CDR3 coding sequence is TGCGCCAGCAGCCAGTCAACAGGGGGCACCTACAATGAGCAGTTCTTC. Protein: CASSQSTGGTYNEQFF.

The genes are TRBV15 and TRBJ2-2, with a possible D match to TRBD1 (6 bases). Trimming shortened V by 1 base and J by 7 bases, and 13 bases separated the two germline ends. Per the germline V gene, CDR1 is LNHNV and CDR2 is YYDKDF (reference sequence). The CDR3 loop spans 15 amino acids. The CDR3 DNA follows: TGTGCCACCAGCAGAGCCTCCGGACAGCTCGGGGAGCTGTTTTTT. It translates to CATSRASGQLGELFF.

The gene calls are TRBV4-1 and TRBJ1-5; D might be TRBD1 (5 bases). The CDR3 totals 15 residues. The V end was cut by 0 bases, the J end by 5 bases, with 11 bases between. The V gene's germline CDR1 is MGHRA and CDR2 YSYEKL. Here the CDR3 DNA reads TGCGCCAGCAGCCAAGAGGTAGGGGCAGATCAGCCCCAGCATTTT. Translated: CASSQEVGADQPQHF.

The chain recombines TRBV4-2 with TRBJ2-7, with a tentative D call TRBD1 (6 bases). Germline lookup yields CDR1 LGHNA and CDR2 YNFKEQ. The CDR3 contains 14 residues. V was trimmed by 0 bases and J by 2 bases, leaving 8 bases between them. The CDR3 DNA follows: TGTGCCAGCAGCCAAGAAAACAGGGCCTACGAGCAGTACTTC. It codes for CASSQENRAYEQYF.

The gene calls are TRBV30 and TRBJ1-5; TRBD1 might be the D (5 bases). Per the germline V gene, CDR1 is GTSNPN and CDR2 is SVGIG (reference sequence). The ends were cut back, 3 bases at V and 1 base at J, with 16 bases in the middle. The CDR3 consists of 16 residues. The CDR3 protein is CAWSDGYRLSNQPQHF. Here the CDR3 DNA reads TGTGCCTGGAGCGATGGGTACAGGTTGAGCAATCAGCCCCAGCATTTT.

The genes are TRBV5-1 and TRBJ1-3; D is possibly TRBD1 (6 bases). This CDR3 region has 16 residues. The V gene's germline CDR1 is SGHRS and CDR2 YFSETQ. V was shortened by 4 bases and J by 0 bases, with 14 bases between the two germline ends. The CDR3 DNA sequence: TGCGCCAGCAGCCCGGTAGGGGGACCCTCTGGAAACACCATATATTTT. Translating gives CASSPVGGPSGNTIYF.

This chain connects TRBV2 to TRBJ1-1; 7 bases agree with TRBD1. The V segment lost 6 bases and the J segment 6 bases; nucleotides outside the gene matches: 7. The CDR3 loop spans 13 amino acids. Germline V gene sequence: CDR1 SNHLY, CDR2 FYNNEI. Here the CDR3 reads CASRGQINAEAFF. The DNA of the CDR3 is TGTGCCAGCAGGGGACAGATTAACGCTGAAGCTTTCTTT.

The V gene is TRBV16, the J gene TRBJ1-5, with D possibly TRBD1 on 5 matching bases. CDR1 is KGHSY, CDR2 FQNENV, per germline. V gave up 4 bases and J gave up 3 bases, with 16 bases separating them. This CDR3 region has 16 residues. The CDR3 spells CASSPRWDGFNQPQHF. The CDR3 DNA is TGTGCCAGCAGCCCACGGTGGGACGGGTTCAATCAGCCCCAGCATTTT.

The chain joins TRBV5-4 to TRBJ2-1; TRBD1 might be the D (5 bases). V gave up 1 base and J gave up 7 bases, with 15 bases separating them. This CDR3 has 15 amino acids. Germline V CDR1 and CDR2: SGHNT, YYREEE (reference sequence). CDR3 loop: CASSLSGLAGNEQFF. CDR3 in DNA: TGTGCCAGCAGCTTGTCGGGTTTAGCAGGGAATGAGCAGTTCTTC.

The CDR3 nucleotides read TGTGCCTGGACGGAAGAACGCAGGACCGTTATCGTCGAGTTAACCGGCCAAACTAATGAAAAACTGTTTTTT. Translating it yields CAWTEERRTVIVELTGQTNEKLFF. The gene calls are TRBV30 and TRBJ1-4; D call uncertain. This CDR3 comprises 24 residues. V was shortened by 4 bases and J by 1 base, with 40 bases between the two germline ends. CDR1 and CDR2 from the germline V gene are GTSNPN and SVGIG (reference sequence). The whole variable domain, remainder taken from reference TRBV30 and TRBJ1-4, is SQTIHQWPATLVQPVGSPLSLECTVEGTSNPNLYWYRQAAGRGLQLLFYSVGIGQISSEVPQNLSASRPQDRQFILSSKKLLLSDSGFYLCAWTEERRTVIVELTGQTNEKLFFGSGTQLSVL.